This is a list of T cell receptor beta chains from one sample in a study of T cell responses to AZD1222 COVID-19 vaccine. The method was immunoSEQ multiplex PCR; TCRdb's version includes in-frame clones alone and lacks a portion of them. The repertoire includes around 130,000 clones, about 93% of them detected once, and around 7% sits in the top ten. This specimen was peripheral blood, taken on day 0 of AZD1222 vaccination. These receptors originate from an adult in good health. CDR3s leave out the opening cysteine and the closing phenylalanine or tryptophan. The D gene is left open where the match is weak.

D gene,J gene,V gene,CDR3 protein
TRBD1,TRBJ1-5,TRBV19,ASSAPRSQGAGSVSNQPQH
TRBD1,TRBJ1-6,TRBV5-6,ASSLDRGYNSPLH
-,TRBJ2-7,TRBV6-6,ASSYVRAGEQY
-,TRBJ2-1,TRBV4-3,ASSQDRGDNEQF
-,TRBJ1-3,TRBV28,ASRRHGGEPGNTIY
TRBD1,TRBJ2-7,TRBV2,ASRGQSYEQY
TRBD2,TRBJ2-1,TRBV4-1,ASSQKRAGFYNEQF
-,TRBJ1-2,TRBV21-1,ASSRKLTYGYT
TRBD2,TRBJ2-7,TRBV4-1,ASSQDQASGRYEQY
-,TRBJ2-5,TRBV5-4,ASSLAGAGRKETQY
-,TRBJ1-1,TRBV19,ASSWSQREAF
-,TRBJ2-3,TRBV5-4,ASRTPRGAQY
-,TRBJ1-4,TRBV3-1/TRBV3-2,ASSQESGAVATNEKLF
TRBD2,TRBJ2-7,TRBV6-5,ASSYSVASGSYEQY
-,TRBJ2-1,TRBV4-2,ASSQADFSYNEQF
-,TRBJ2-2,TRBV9,ASSRRGVAGELF
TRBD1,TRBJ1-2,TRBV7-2,ASSMGQGGMGYT
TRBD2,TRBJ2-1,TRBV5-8,ASSSGLAGAAYNEQF
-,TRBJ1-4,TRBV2,ASRGAGEKLF
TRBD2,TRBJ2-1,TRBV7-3,ASSQTSDSYNEQF
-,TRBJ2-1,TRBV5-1,ASSLAGGPQVNEQF
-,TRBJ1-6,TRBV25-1,ASSDHHNSPLH
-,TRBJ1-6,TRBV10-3,AVNSGLNSPLH
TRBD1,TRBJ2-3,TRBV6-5,ASSRTGSTDTQY
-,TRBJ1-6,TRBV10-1,ASSRGTDFGSPLH
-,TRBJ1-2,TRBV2,ASSEALTPGGYT
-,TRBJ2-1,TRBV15,ATSTPRGTEQF
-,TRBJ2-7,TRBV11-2,ASSPGGGGLPYEQY
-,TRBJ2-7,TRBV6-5,ASSTGWASYEQY
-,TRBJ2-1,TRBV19,ASRAAQSHNEQF
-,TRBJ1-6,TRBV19,ASTRDGQNSPLH
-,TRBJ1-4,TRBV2,ASSVPATNEKLF
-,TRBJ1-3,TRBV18,ASSPLGDSGNTIY
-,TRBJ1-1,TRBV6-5,ASSYSPGRNTEAF
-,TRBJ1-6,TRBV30,AWDPSSYNSPLH
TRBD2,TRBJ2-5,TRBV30,AWRGLAGEEETQY
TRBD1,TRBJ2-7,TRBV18,ASSPLEPGQGFNEQY
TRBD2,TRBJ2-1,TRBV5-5,ASSLTSGRASSYNEQF
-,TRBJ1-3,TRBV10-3,AIGAGNSGNTIY
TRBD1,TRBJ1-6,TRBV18,ASSRGTGANSYNSPLH
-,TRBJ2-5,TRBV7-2,ASSLVIVETQY
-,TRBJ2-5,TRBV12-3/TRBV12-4,ASSFGETQY
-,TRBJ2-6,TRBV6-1,ASSEVSSGANVLT
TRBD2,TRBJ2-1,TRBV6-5,ASRPVAGGVNEQF
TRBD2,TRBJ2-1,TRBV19,ASSKLAGDDNEQF
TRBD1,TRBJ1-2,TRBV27,ASSPAGTARFIYGYT
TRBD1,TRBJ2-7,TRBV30,AWSKGTGGGHEQY
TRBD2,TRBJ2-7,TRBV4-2,ASSRELAGGYEQY
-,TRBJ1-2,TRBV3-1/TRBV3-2,ASSQIWVHGYT
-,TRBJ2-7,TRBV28,ASSGLAFSYEQY